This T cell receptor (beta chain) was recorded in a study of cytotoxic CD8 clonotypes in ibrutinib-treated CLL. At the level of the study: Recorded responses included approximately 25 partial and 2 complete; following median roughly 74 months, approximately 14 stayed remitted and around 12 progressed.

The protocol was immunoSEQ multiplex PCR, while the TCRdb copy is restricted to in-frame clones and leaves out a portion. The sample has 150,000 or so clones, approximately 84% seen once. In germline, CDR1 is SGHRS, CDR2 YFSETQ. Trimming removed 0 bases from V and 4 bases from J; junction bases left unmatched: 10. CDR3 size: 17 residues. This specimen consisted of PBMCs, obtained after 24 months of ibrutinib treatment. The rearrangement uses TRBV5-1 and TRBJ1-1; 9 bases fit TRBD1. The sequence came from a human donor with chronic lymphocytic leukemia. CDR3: CASSLGTGVIWGTEAFF. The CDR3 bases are TGCGCCAGCAGCTTGGGGACAGGGGTAATATGGGGCACTGAAGCTTTCTTT.